This T cell receptor (beta chain) was sequenced in a study of somatic mutations in cytotoxic T cells in rheumatoid arthritis. Whole-study findings and limits: With advancing age, CD8+ clonality climbed in rheumatoid arthritis patients but did not rise in healthy controls. Neither rheumatoid arthritis patients nor age-matched healthy controls had significantly different CD8+ T-cell clonality from the other group.

The healthy control group was made up of blood donors, who had a median age of about 50 years (range about 21-75) and were roughly 60% female. Germline assignment: CDR1 KGHSH and CDR2 LQKENI. The length of the CDR3 is 17 residues. With V trimmed by 3 bases and J by 8 bases, 16 bases remained unmatched. This clone was observed a few times. What it binds is unknown. Sequencing used immunoSEQ multiplex PCR; TCRdb keeps in-frame clones, though not all of them. This sample has roughly 35,000 clones, with under 85% found just once. The sequence was collected from a man aged 35-49 years in good health. V gene TRBV18 combines with J gene TRBJ2-1; TRBD2 matches 7 bases. Sequenced: CD8+ T cells sorted from blood. CDR3 DNA sequence: TGTGCCAGCTCACCTAGCCCCCAGCTAGCGGTCGCGGATGAGCAGTTCTTC. Its protein is CASSPSPQLAVADEQFF.